This T cell receptor beta chain was documented in a study of blood T cell repertoires in COVID-19. Overall study: COVID-19 samples, acute and convalescent, were from the United States, Italy and Spain. Sample material is recorded as cDNA or gDNA derived from T cells, B-cell-depleted T cells, or PBMCs.

The trim removed 5 bases at V and 5 bases at J, leaving 9 bases unmatched. CDR3 length: 17 residues. Germline assignment: CDR1 SGHTA and CDR2 FQGNSA. Participant reports of clinical history set cohort assignment. In the study's own analysis: Reference gene primer amplification in the assay estimated nucleated cell counts. Data came from immunoSEQ multiplex PCR; TCRdb stores just in-frame clones and leaves some out. Clonal size and the V and J genes are those of that table, whereas D and trimming came from the DNA. Here the sample spans around 360,000 clones, 80% to 90% being singletons. The source is a man aged 35-49 years in a cohort exposed to, infected with or recovered from COVID-19 (not recorded which). Specimen: PBMCs or T cells enriched from blood (not recorded which). The V gene is TRBV7-2, the J gene TRBJ2-1; the match to TRBD2 covers 13 bases. The DNA for the CDR3 is TGTGCCAGCAGCCTTACGACCGGGACTAGCGGGAACAATGAGCAGTTCTTC. Translating it yields CASSLTTGTSGNNEQFF.